The source of this T cell receptor (beta chain) is a study of PD-L1 blockade in urothelial cancer. In the study overall: Administration of atezolizumab to patients began in the mid-2010s, at 1,200 mg intravenously every 3 weeks. At 6 weeks and at 3 weeks (second dose) after treatment start, blood was analyzed.

Per germline, CDR1 SGHTA and CDR2 FQGNSA. V was clipped by 5 bases and J by 6 bases; unmatched bases: 9. The CDR3 totals 15 residues. TCRdb's table, derived via immunoSEQ multiplex PCR, lists solely in-frame clones and lacks some. This sample yields fewer than 130,000 clones, of which roughly 88% are seen a single time; approximately 2.4% belongs to the top ten. This receptor was identified in a man aged 50-60 years with urothelial cancer. The sequencing here drew on PBMCs, taken around atezolizumab (anti-PD-L1) treatment. The J gene is TRBJ2-5, the V gene TRBV7-2; TRBD1 aligns across 10 bases. The CDR3 loop reads CASSADRGVSKTQYF. CDR3 bases: TGTGCCAGCAGCGCGGACAGGGGGGTCTCGAAGACCCAGTACTTC.